This TCR beta chain is from a study of Graves' ophthalmopathy and Graves' hyperthyroidism. Study-wide results and limits: Clonotypes were expanded in thyroid at above 0.001 frequency, and most also appeared in blood.

Diagnoses were established from clinical symptoms, serum thyroxine, TRAb, thyroid ultrasound and orbital computed tomography. From RNA, the CDR3 regions of TCR beta chains were amplified and sequenced. The authors performed first-round RT-PCR with HTBI primers and then a second-round multiplex PCR. TCRdb reprocessed the multiplex PCR reads via MiXCR and lists one record per CDR3 protein. The sample gives 500,000 to 800,000 distinct CDR3 sequences, about 41% of which show up once; 3% to 3.5% is in the top ten. This clonotype was observed at least ten times. The antigen is undetermined. The CDR3 has 14 residues. Per germline, CDR1 SGHTA and CDR2 FQGNSA. J gave up 5 bases and V 3 bases, and 5 bases lay outside the gene matches.

Sequencing was done on a sample of peripheral blood. The gene calls are TRBV7-2 and TRBJ2-5; TRBD2 matches at 8 bases. This sequence was found in an adult man with Graves' ophthalmopathy. The CDR3 bases are TGTGCCAGCAGCTTCGGACAGCGGGGGGAGACCCAGTACTTC. Its protein is CASSFGQRGETQYF. Full variable domain (missing parts from reference TRBV7-2 and TRBJ2-5): GAGVSQSPSNKVTEKGKDVELRCDPISGHTALYWYRQSLGQGLEFLIYFQGNSAPDKSGLPSDRFSAERTGGSVSTLTIQRTQQEDSAVYLCASSFGQRGETQYFGPGTRLLVL.